The 10 T cell receptor beta chains listed next were all sequenced from one sample in a study of tumor and adjacent non-tumor tissue in lung cancer. TCRbeta libraries were built with three rounds of nested PCR, modified from ARM-PCR. TCRdb itself ran the multiplex PCR reads through MiXCR, one entry per CDR3 protein. The sample carries around 120,000 distinct CDR3 sequences, approximately 71% recorded once. This sample's RNA came from whole unsorted tissue. Sequencing was done on a sample of lung tumor tissue. The origin of the receptors is a man in his thirties or forties with non-small cell lung cancer.

Worth noting for this clonotype: This could be a read error, since a much larger clone is one nucleotide away. The rearrangement links TRBV6-2 or TRBV6-3 to TRBJ2-1; 7 nucleotides agree with TRBD2. This CDR3 is built from 15 residues. V lost 6 bases to trimming and J lost 6 bases; unmatched junction nucleotides: 11. Per germline, CDR1 MNHEY and CDR2 SVGEGT. The CDR3 coding sequence is TGTGCCAGCAGCCGAAGCGGGGACGGGCCCAATGAGCAGTTCTTC. This codes for CASSRSGDGPNEQFF.

Regarding this clonotype: A read error may produce the germline difference seen at one junction end. The gene calls are TRBV20-1 and TRBJ1-6, with 7 bases that match TRBD1. CDR1 and CDR2 (germline): DFQATT, SNEGSKA (reference sequence). The CDR3 spans 17 residues. CDR3 amino acids: CGARDSDRVSYNSPLLF. CDR3 bases: TGCGGTGCTAGAGATAGTGACAGGGTTTCCTATAATTCACCCCTCCTCTTT.

The chain has TRBV12-3 or TRBV12-4 and TRBJ1-2; D uncertain. Trimming pared 6 bases from V and 12 bases from J, leaving 17 bases between. This CDR3 contains 12 residues. In DNA, the CDR3 is TGTGCCAGCAGGAATATACAGCAGACCGACACCTTC. As protein: CASRNIQQTDTF.

This chain links TRBV11-2 with TRBJ2-1; the D gene could be TRBD1 or TRBD2 (5 bases each). CDR1 and CDR2 from the germline V gene are SGHAT and FQNNGV. This CDR3 comprises 16 residues. Trimming left V 6 bases short and J 7 bases short, with 22 bases between. The CDR3 here is CASRPLTGTEINEQFF. DNA for the CDR3: TGTGCCAGCAGACCATTGACCGGGACGGAAATAAATGAGCAGTTCTTC.

This clonotype was observed many times. The chain joins TRBV6-1 to TRBJ2-1, with 9 bases lining up with TRBD1. The germline CDR1 and CDR2 sequences are MNHNS and SASEGT. Germline trimming cut 4 bases from V and 2 bases from J; bases unmatched to any gene: 3. The CDR3 is 15 amino acids. In DNA, the CDR3 is TGTGCCAGCAGTGGGCGACAGGGGGCCTACAATGAGCAGTTCTTC. Translation: CASSGRQGAYNEQFF.

In its sample, this clonotype was seen many times. The chain combines TRBV12-3 or TRBV12-4 with TRBJ2-6; D uncertain. Trimming removed 5 bases from V and 4 bases from J, with 21 bases in between. The CDR3 totals 18 residues. The CDR3 sequence is CASSGTGSTMGGANVLTF. The DNA for the CDR3 is TGTGCCAGCAGTGGCACGGGTTCTACGATGGGGGGGGCCAACGTCCTGACTTTC.

This clonotype has at least ten counts. The genes are TRBV6-1 and TRBJ2-5; tentatively, D is TRBD2 (6 bases). Germline V gene lookup returns CDR1 MNHNS and CDR2 SASEGT. This CDR3 contains 12 residues. V lost 6 bases and J 5 bases, leaving 10 bases between the germline ends. The CDR3 DNA follows: TGTGCCAGCAGCCGCCGGGGGGAGACCCAGTACTTC. This sequence encodes CASSRRGETQYF.

Points on this clonotype: This may be a read error: a much more frequent sequence differs by one nucleotide. The V call is TRBV12-3 or TRBV12-4, the J call TRBJ2-1; TRBD1 matches 11 bases. The CDR3 sequence is 15 residues long. In DNA form, the CDR3 reads TGTGCCAGCAGTTTAGCGCGGACAGGGGGCAATGAGCAGCTCTTC. It is translated as CASSLARTGGNEQLF.

This clonotype was seen a few times. Given the absence of the conserved phenylalanine or tryptophan at the CDR3 end, a read error is likely. The chain employs TRBV29-1 and TRBJ1-1; D gene ambiguous. Germline V lookup: CDR1 SQVTM, CDR2 ANQGSEA. CDR3 length: 14 residues. V dropped 2 bases and J dropped 0 bases, with 10 bases sitting between them. This CDR3 reads CSVEYANMNTEAFS. The CDR3 DNA follows: TGCAGCGTTGAATATGCGAACATGAACACTGAAGCTTTCTCT.

With respect to this clonotype: Relative to the germline gene, one junction end is altered; a read error may explain this. The V call is TRBV6-5, the J call TRBJ2-5, with D perhaps given as TRBD1 or TRBD2 (5 bases each). There are 15 residues in the CDR3. Germline CDR1 MNHEY, CDR2 SVGAGI. This chain's CDR3 is CASSPWTRQERTQYF. For the CDR3, the DNA is TGTGCAAGCAGTCCCTGGACAAGACAAGAGAGGACTCAGTACTTC.